The clone carrying this T cell receptor (beta chain) was recorded a few times. The antigen remains undetermined. This record belongs to a study of cytomegalovirus exposure and HLA in healthy donors. The study, taken as a whole, reports: Clonal expansion was found to be greater in HLA-associated TCR beta chains than in equally common others in a later analysis.

The PCR made use of 60 Vbeta and 13 Jbeta primers. Using immunoSEQ multiplex PCR, the repertoire was profiled, and TCRdb retains in-frame clones only, with some absent. This table has about 54,000 clones, under 90% appearing once. The CDR3 is made up of 16 amino acids. Germline-derived CDR1 and CDR2 are SGHVS and FNYEAQ. V dropped 3 bases and J dropped 4 bases, with 18 bases sitting between them. This sequence was found in a woman younger than 30 in good health and CMV-seronegative. This chain uses TRBV7-6 with TRBJ2-5; perhaps TRBD2 as D (6 bases). Material: PBMCs. CDR3: CASSLALTSFRETQYF. The CDR3 coding sequence is TGTGCCAGCAGCTTGGCCTTGACTAGTTTTAGAGAGACCCAGTACTTC. Complete variable domain (other parts from reference TRBV7-6 and TRBJ2-5): GAGVSQSPRYKVTKRGQDVALRCDPISGHVSLYWYRQALGQGPEFLTYFNYEAQQDKSGLPNDRFSAERPEGSISTLTIQRTEQRDSAMYRCASSLALTSFRETQYFGPGTRLLVL.